The entry that follows covers one TCR beta chain sequence. Its antigen remains unknown. This entry comes from a study of T cells in Graves' hyperthyroidism and ophthalmopathy. Germline values: CDR1 DFQATT, CDR2 SNEGSKA (reference sequence). This CDR3 spans 13 amino acids. The trim removed 2 bases at V and 1 base at J, leaving 1 base unmatched. Findings and caveats of the study: With a median lead of 6.5 months before onset, the model predicted ophthalmopathy.

Authors of the study amplified TCR beta CDR3 regions from RNA transcripts. The TCR CDR3 first-round RT-PCR relied on the HTBI primer set. Each CDR3 protein gets one entry after TCRdb re-called the multiplex PCR reads with MiXCR. The table records 390,000 or so distinct CDR3 sequences, roughly 14% of them present only once. Patients were excluded because of uncontrolled infection, other autoimmune disease, pregnancy or lactation. This TCR came from a man younger than 35 with Graves' ophthalmopathy. Sequences were obtained from blood. The J gene is TRBJ2-5, the V gene TRBV20-1; TRBD2 aligns across 7 bases. The CDR3 reads CSARLAVQETQYF. The CDR3 DNA follows: TGCAGTGCTAGACTAGCGGTCCAAGAGACCCAGTACTTC.